The clone carrying this T cell receptor beta chain appeared many times. Its specificity is unknown. This CDR3 is 17 amino acids long. J was trimmed by 2 bases and V by 3 bases; bases with no gene match: 9. Per the germline V gene, CDR1 is SGDLS and CDR2 is YYNGEE. The data were taken from a study of early T cells in non-severe SARS-CoV-2 infection. Study-level findings and limits: Matching results from VDJdb favored anti-spike CD8 responses, leaving private and CD4 specificities undetected.

Unique molecular identifiers were added to individual cDNA molecules. TCRdb redid the calling of the 5' RACE reads with MiXCR, one entry per CDR3 protein. The sample comprises over 45,000 distinct CDR3 sequences, about 7.6% of which are singletons, and approximately 10% rests with the top ten. The TCR originated in an adult who was a healthcare worker with PCR-confirmed SARS-CoV-2 infection or an uninfected control (not recorded which). The specimen was whole blood, collected at baseline. The V call is TRBV9, the J call TRBJ2-3; TRBD2 matches at 10 bases. The CDR3 nucleotides read TGTGCCAGCAGCGCTCATCCGGGACTAGCGCCCACAGATACGCAGTATTTT. This codes for CASSAHPGLAPTDTQYF.